One and the same sample provided the 28 T cell receptor beta chains below, sequenced in a study of metastatic and nonmetastatic thyroid tumors. TCRdb re-analyzed the PCR reads through MiXCR. The top ten hold roughly an eighth of the sample, which has almost 25,000 clones, 13% seen once. Thyroid surgery had not been preceded by any treatment in any patient. The sequencing sample was made of blood. The receptors originated from a female donor with papillary thyroid cancer or a benign thyroid nodule (not recorded which). Some clones in this sample may be carry-over from other donors' samples.

This clone was recorded at least ten times. This sequence joins TRBV9 and TRBJ1-1; 7 nucleotides match TRBD1. Germline CDR1 and CDR2: SGDLS and YYNGEE. V shed 8 bases and J 4 bases; nucleotides not matched to a gene: 11. The CDR3 contains 14 residues. The CDR3 here is CASRPRQGSTEAFF. DNA for the CDR3: TGTGCCAGTAGACCGAGACAGGGCAGCACTGAAGCTTTCTTT.

This clone was counted at least ten times. The chain combines TRBV11-1 with TRBJ2-7; 10 bases map to TRBD2. Germline V lookup: CDR1 SGHAT, CDR2 FQDESV (reference sequence). There are 15 residues in the CDR3. The V and J ends lost 3 bases and 3 bases, in that order; junction bases with no gene match: 5. The CDR3 loop reads CASSFRVAGGYEQYF. CDR3 DNA: TGTGCCAGCAGCTTCCGGGTAGCGGGAGGCTACGAGCAGTACTTC.

In its sample, this clone was seen many times. V and J are TRBV7-3 and TRBJ2-7, with TRBD2 as a possible D gene (6 bases). The CDR3 loop spans 16 amino acids. Germline loops: CDR1 SGHTA, CDR2 FQGTGA. V lost 5 bases to trimming and J lost 6 bases, with 23 bases between them. The CDR3 coding sequence is TGTGCCAGCAGCCCTGGCGGAGGGGCGAAGCGCAGCGAGCAGTACTTC. Residues: CASSPGGGAKRSEQYF.

This clone has more than one count but fewer than ten. This chain uses TRBV6-1 with TRBJ2-3; D is possibly TRBD2 (5 bases). The CDR3 contains 15 residues. Per germline, CDR1 MNHNS and CDR2 SASEGT. Trimming took 5 bases from V and 2 from J, leaving 14 bases between them. The CDR3 is CASSQVGGNTDTQYF. The CDR3 DNA is TGTGCCAGCAGTCAAGTAGGAGGAAACACAGATACGCAGTATTTT.

This clone was observed at least ten times. A much bigger clone sits one base away, suggesting this may be a read error. The CDR3 ends on some other residue instead of the conserved phenylalanine or tryptophan, so this is likely a read error. V and J are TRBV27 and TRBJ2-7; 7 bases fit TRBD2. The junction had 9 bases not matched to a gene; V was cut back by 4 bases and J by 3 bases. Germline loops: CDR1 MNHEY, CDR2 SMNVEV (reference sequence). The CDR3 length is 15 residues. CDR3 DNA: TGTGCCAGCAGTTCAGCGGGGTCAGGGTTCTACGAGCAGTACCTC. Translated: CASSSAGSGFYEQYL.

V gene TRBV7-2 combines with J gene TRBJ2-1; tentatively, D is TRBD2 (7 bases). V shed 3 bases and J shed 8 bases, with 20 bases lying between them. Germline CDR1 SGHTA, CDR2 FQGNSA. The CDR3 runs 16 residues. The CDR3 spells CASSFSLGGAGHEQFF. The CDR3 DNA reads as TGTGCCAGCAGCTTTAGCCTAGGGGGAGCGGGACATGAGCAGTTCTTC.

This clone was detected many times. The chain uses TRBV20-1 and TRBJ2-7; possibly TRBD2 for D (7 bases). V shed 3 bases and J shed 3 bases, with 18 bases lying between them. CDR1 DFQATT and CDR2 SNEGSKA come from the germline V gene (reference sequence). The CDR3 has 15 residues. The CDR3 loop is CSASSAGAGNYEQYF. The CDR3 bases are TGCAGTGCTAGTTCGGCGGGGGCGGGGAACTACGAGCAGTACTTC.

This clone occurred many times. The chain combines TRBV19 with TRBJ2-5, with no clear D. This CDR3 is built from 15 residues. Trimming cost V 2 bases and J 2 bases, with 12 bases left between them. The germline V gene has CDR1 LNHDA and CDR2 SQIVND (reference sequence). In DNA, the CDR3 is TGTGCCAGTAGTATAAGGTCAGCTCTTCAAGAGACCCAGTACTTC. Its protein product is CASSIRSALQETQYF. The full variable domain, completed using reference TRBV19 and TRBJ2-5, is DGGITQSPKYLFRKEGQNVTLSCEQNLNHDAMYWYRQDPGQGLRLIYYSQIVNDFQKGDIAEGYSVSREKKESFPLTVTSAQKNPTAFYLCASSIRSALQETQYFGPGTRLLVL.

This clone was detected ten times or more. The chain joins TRBV20-1 to TRBJ2-7; 9 positions agree with TRBD2. The CDR3 runs to 18 residues. The germline CDR1 and CDR2 sequences are DFQATT and SNEGSKA (reference sequence). The V gene end was trimmed by 1 base and the J gene end by 0 bases; junction bases not matched to a gene: 13. CDR3 amino acids: CSARVIELAGISSYEQYF. CDR3 nucleotides: TGCAGTGCTAGAGTGATTGAACTAGCGGGTATTAGCTCCTACGAGCAGTACTTC.

The chain joins TRBV20-1 to TRBJ1-2, with D maybe TRBD1 (6 bases). Germline V lookup: CDR1 DFQATT, CDR2 SNEGSKA (reference sequence). The CDR3 has 13 residues. The V end was cut by 4 bases, the J end by 5 bases, with 14 bases between. DNA for the CDR3: TGCAGTGCTACCAGGGGCCCAGGGTATGGCTACACCTTC. Amino acids: CSATRGPGYGYTF.

This clone was counted many times. This chain links TRBV28 with TRBJ2-1; maybe TRBD1 (6 bases). CDR1 MDHEN and CDR2 SYDVKM come from the germline V gene. This CDR3 spans 13 amino acids. Deletions cut 5 bases from V and 9 bases from J, with 14 bases between. The CDR3, as DNA: TGTGCCAGCAGTCGACAGGTTAGTAGTGAGCAGTTCTTC. Protein product: CASSRQVSSEQFF. Using reference TRBV28 and TRBJ2-1 for the parts outside the CDR3, the full variable domain is DVKVTQSSRYLVKRTGEKVFLECVQDMDHENMFWYRQDPGLGLRLIYFSYDVKMKEKGDIPEGYSVSREKKERFSLILESASTNQTSMYLCASSRQVSSEQFFGPGTRLTVL.

The table lists this clone with many counts. This sequence joins TRBV28 and TRBJ1-2; the D gene is possibly TRBD1 (6 bases). The CDR3 runs to 14 residues. In germline, CDR1 is MDHEN, CDR2 SYDVKM. V dropped 4 bases and J dropped 4 bases, with 13 bases sitting between them. CDR3 residues: CASSSHRARYGYTF. Here the CDR3 DNA reads TGTGCCAGCAGTTCCCACAGGGCCCGCTATGGCTACACCTTC.

This clone was observed at least ten times. This chain joins TRBV20-1 and TRBJ2-1, with 7 bases matching TRBD1. This CDR3 is 14 amino acids long. After removal of 6 bases from V and 4 bases from J, the junction contained 9 bases not matched to a gene. The V gene's germline CDR1 is DFQATT and CDR2 SNEGSKA (reference sequence). CDR3 nucleotide sequence: TGCAGTGCACTCACCGGGACAGATTACAATGAGCAGTTCTTC. It yields the protein CSALTGTDYNEQFF.

Ten or more counts support this clone. The chain links TRBV28 to TRBJ2-5, with 8 bases lining up with TRBD1. The CDR3 length is 12 residues. CDR1 is MDHEN and CDR2 is SYDVKM in the germline V gene. V shed 7 bases, J shed 5 bases, and the junction held 3 bases outside the gene matches. The DNA for the CDR3 is TGTGCCAGCAACCCAGGGGGCGAGACCCAGTACTTC. This encodes CASNPGGETQYF.

The V and J genes are TRBV20-1 and TRBJ2-7, with D possibly called TRBD1 or TRBD2 (6 bases each). The CDR3 consists of 15 residues. Germline assignment: CDR1 DFQATT and CDR2 SNEGSKA (reference sequence). The V end was cut by 0 bases, the J end by 1 base, with 13 bases between. CDR3 coding DNA: TGCAGTGCTAGAGATCAGAGGGGGGATTCCTACGAGCAGTACTTC. Encoded protein: CSARDQRGDSYEQYF.

This clone was seen repeatedly, ten times or more. The V call is TRBV14, the J call TRBJ1-2, with a tentative D call TRBD1 (5 bases). Germline V CDR1 and CDR2: SGHDN, FVKESK. Deletions cut 6 bases from V and 4 bases from J, with 12 bases between. This CDR3 spans 13 amino acids. The CDR3 bases are TGTGCCAGCAGTCGGGACCGGACCTATGGCTACACCTTC. As protein: CASSRDRTYGYTF.

By proportion, this clone is medium-sized (0.01 to 0.1%). This chain uses TRBV30 with TRBJ1-3; perhaps TRBD1 as D (6 bases). V was pared by 0 bases and J by 0 bases, with 9 bases between. The CDR3 covers 15 residues. Germline CDR1 GTSNPN, CDR2 SVGIG (reference sequence). The CDR3 reads CAWSVKGGSGNTIYF. CDR3 coding DNA: TGTGCCTGGAGTGTTAAGGGGGGCTCTGGAAACACCATATATTTT.

This clone is termed medium-sized. This rearrangement joins TRBV28 to TRBJ1-6; D remains ambiguous. CDR1 is MDHEN, CDR2 SYDVKM, per germline. The CDR3 is 17 amino acids. Trimming took 1 base from V and 7 from J, leaving 17 bases between them. CDR3 amino acids: CASSLFSGGRRNSPLHF. The CDR3 DNA is TGTGCCAGCAGTTTATTTTCAGGAGGACGGCGAAATTCACCCCTCCACTTT.

This clone has at least ten counts. The chain carries TRBV2 and TRBJ1-2, with D possibly being TRBD1 (5 bases). The CDR3 is 12 residues long. V was clipped by 9 bases and J by 7 bases, with 15 bases between them. Per germline, CDR1 SNHLY and CDR2 FYNNEI. The CDR3 DNA sequence: TGTGCCAGTTCCCAGGGAGCTGGTGGCTACACCTTC. Its protein product is CASSQGAGGYTF.

This clone was counted at least ten times. The genes are TRBV9 and TRBJ2-7, with 7 bases lining up with TRBD2. Losses at the gene ends were 2 bases for V and 5 bases for J; bases not matched to a gene: 7. This CDR3 has 14 amino acids. Germline CDR1 and CDR2: SGDLS and YYNGEE. The CDR3 coding sequence is TGTGCCAGCAGCGTCGGGCGGGAGTGGGACGAGCAGTACTTC. It codes for CASSVGREWDEQYF.

This clone was seen ten or more times. The V gene is TRBV5-1, the J gene TRBJ1-1; D unresolved. V was pared by 4 bases and J by 1 base, with 14 bases between. Germline CDR1 reads SGHRS; CDR2 reads YFSETQ. The CDR3 totals 15 residues. CDR3 DNA sequence: TGCGCCAGCAGCCCACGGGCAGGTGGGAACACTGAAGCTTTCTTT. Translated, it gives CASSPRAGGNTEAFF. Variable domain in full (rest from reference TRBV5-1 and TRBJ1-1): KAGVTQTPRYLIKTRGQQVTLSCSPISGHRSVSWYQQTPGQGLQFLFEYFSETQRNKGNFPGRFSGRQFSNSRSEMNVSTLELGDSALYLCASSPRAGGNTEAFFGQGTRLTVV.

In its sample, this clone was seen many times. This chain joins TRBV29-1 and TRBJ1-6, with D possibly being TRBD1 (6 bases). Germline V gene sequence: CDR1 SQVTM, CDR2 ANQGSEA. CDR3 size: 14 residues. Trimming cost V 3 bases and J 8 bases, with 14 bases left between them. The CDR3 bases are TGCAGCGTTGATAGGGACAACCATGATTCACCCCTCCACTTT. Encoded protein: CSVDRDNHDSPLHF.

This clone appeared many times. J is TRBJ1-2 and V is TRBV24-1; D is unresolved. Germline V gene sequence: CDR1 KGHDR, CDR2 SFDVKD. This CDR3 is 14 amino acids long. Trimming left V 4 bases short and J 4 bases short, with 12 bases between. CDR3 sequence (DNA): TGTGCCACCAGTGAGCCCTCAATGGGCTATGGCTACACCTTC. Its translation: CATSEPSMGYGYTF.

This clone has a count of ten or more. This sequence joins TRBV6-1 and TRBJ2-5; D ambiguous. Germline lookup yields CDR1 MNHNS and CDR2 SASEGT. V lost 8 bases and J 5 bases, leaving 15 bases between the germline ends. The CDR3 runs to 13 residues. The CDR3 DNA reads TGTGCCAGCGGTAGAGCCCGCCGGGAGACCCAGTACTTC. Translated: CASGRARRETQYF.

This clone was recorded only once. The V and J genes are TRBV30 and TRBJ1-4, with 9 bases identical to TRBD1. Germline lookup yields CDR1 GTSNPN and CDR2 SVGIG (reference sequence). V was pared by 0 bases and J by 6 bases, with 5 bases of the junction left unmatched. The CDR3 is made up of 15 amino acids. CDR3 DNA sequence: TGTGCCTGGAGTGTAGGGACAGGGTCGGATGAAAAACTGTTTTTT. Translation: CAWSVGTGSDEKLFF.

This clone has at least ten counts. This chain uses TRBV29-1 with TRBJ2-3; D is possibly TRBD2 (5 bases). This CDR3 is built from 12 residues. Germline assignment: CDR1 SQVTM and CDR2 ANQGSEA. The V end lost 5 bases, the J end lost 12 bases, and 18 bases lay between the germline ends. For the CDR3, the DNA is TGCAGCGTTATCCCCGAGGGTTTCATTCAGTATTTT. Translating it yields CSVIPEGFIQYF.

This clone was picked up a small number of times. V usage is TRBV6-1 and J usage is TRBJ2-7; 8 bases are a match to TRBD2. Germline CDR1 is MNHNS and CDR2 is SASEGT. Unmatched junction bases numbered 10, after V lost 2 bases and J lost 4 bases. The CDR3 has 16 residues. DNA for the CDR3: TGTGCCAGCAGTGAATATAGCGGGACCGGAAGGTACGAGCAGTACTTC. Encoded protein: CASSEYSGTGRYEQYF.

This clone was recorded only once. The V and J genes are TRBV7-3 and TRBJ2-3; D perhaps matches TRBD1 (6 bases). The CDR3 consists of 15 residues. The germline V gene has CDR1 SGHTA and CDR2 FQGTGA. Deletions cut 4 bases from V and 4 bases from J, with 15 bases between. The CDR3 bases are TGTGCCAGCAGCTCAGGGGATGCTAAAGCAGATACGCAGTATTTT. Residues: CASSSGDAKADTQYF. The variable domain in full, with the rest retrieved from reference TRBV7-3 and TRBJ2-3, is GAGVSQTPSNKVTEKGKYVELRCDPISGHTALYWYRQSLGQGPEFLIYFQGTGAADDSGLPNDRFFAVRPEGSVSTLKIQRTERGDSAVYLCASSSGDAKADTQYFGPGTRLTVL.